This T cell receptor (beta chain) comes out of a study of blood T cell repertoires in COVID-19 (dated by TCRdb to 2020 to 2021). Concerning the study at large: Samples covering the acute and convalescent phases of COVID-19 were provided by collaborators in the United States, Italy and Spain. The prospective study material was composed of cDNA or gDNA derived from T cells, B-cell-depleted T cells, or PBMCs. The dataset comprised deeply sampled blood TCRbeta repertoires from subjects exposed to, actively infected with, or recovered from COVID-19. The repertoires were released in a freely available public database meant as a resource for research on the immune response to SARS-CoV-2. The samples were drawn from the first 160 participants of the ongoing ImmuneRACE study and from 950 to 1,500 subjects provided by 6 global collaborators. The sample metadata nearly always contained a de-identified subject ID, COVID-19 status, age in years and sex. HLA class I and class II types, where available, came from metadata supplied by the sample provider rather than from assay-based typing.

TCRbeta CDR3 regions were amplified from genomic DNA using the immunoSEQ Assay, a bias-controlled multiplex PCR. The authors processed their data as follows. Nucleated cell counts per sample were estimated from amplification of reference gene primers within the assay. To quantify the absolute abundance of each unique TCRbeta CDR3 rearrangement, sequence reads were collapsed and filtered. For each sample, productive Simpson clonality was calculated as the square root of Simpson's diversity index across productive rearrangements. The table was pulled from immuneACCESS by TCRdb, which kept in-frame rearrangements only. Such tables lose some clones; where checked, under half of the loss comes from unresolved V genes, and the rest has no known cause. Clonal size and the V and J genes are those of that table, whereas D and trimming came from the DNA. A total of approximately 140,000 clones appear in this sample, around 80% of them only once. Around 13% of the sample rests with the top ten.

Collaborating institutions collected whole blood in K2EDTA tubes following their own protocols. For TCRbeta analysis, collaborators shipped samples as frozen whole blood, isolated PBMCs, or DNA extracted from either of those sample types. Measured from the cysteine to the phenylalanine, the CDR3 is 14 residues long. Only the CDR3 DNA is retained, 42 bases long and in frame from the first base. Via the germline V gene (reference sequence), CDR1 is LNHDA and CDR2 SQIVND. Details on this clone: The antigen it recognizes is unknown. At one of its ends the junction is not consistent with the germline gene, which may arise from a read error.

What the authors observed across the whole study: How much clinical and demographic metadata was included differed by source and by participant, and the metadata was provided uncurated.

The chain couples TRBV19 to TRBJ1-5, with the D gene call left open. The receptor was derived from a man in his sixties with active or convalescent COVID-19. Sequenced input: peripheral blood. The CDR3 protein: CACSIVPRSGPQHF. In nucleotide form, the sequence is TGTGCCTGTAGTATAGTTCCCCGGTCGGGGCCCCAGCATTTT.